One sample yielded the 24 T cell receptor beta chains listed below, sequenced in a study of T-cell reconstitution after alpha-beta-depleted transplantation in children. The library targeted TCRbeta and was prepared with unique molecular identifiers. TCRdb processed the PCR reads anew with MiXCR; each CDR3 protein has one entry. The sample shows almost 500,000 distinct CDR3 sequences, roughly an eighth of them seen only once. This specimen was PBMCs from the stem cell graft donor, taken from the stem cell graft. The origin of the receptors is a human donor who donated a stem cell graft to a child with combined immunodeficiency.

This clonotype was seen a few times. The chain couples TRBV7-2 to TRBJ2-3; 8 bases align to TRBD1. CDR1 SGHTA and CDR2 FQGNSA come from the germline V gene. This CDR3 is 15 amino acids long. The V gene end was trimmed by 2 bases and the J gene end by 4 bases; junction bases not matched to a gene: 5. CDR3 nucleotide sequence: TGTGCCAGCAGCTTAAACAGGGGGAGCTCAGATACGCAGTATTTT. Protein product: CASSLNRGSSDTQYF.

The chain joins TRBV2 to TRBJ2-1; D gene uncertain. Germline V CDR1 and CDR2: SNHLY, FYNNEI. The CDR3 spans 11 residues. Trimming left V 4 bases short and J 10 bases short, with 8 bases between. CDR3 amino acids: CASSVRKEQFF. The CDR3 region has the DNA TGTGCCAGCAGTGTAAGAAAGGAGCAGTTCTTC.

The table lists this clonotype with a few counts. The rearrangement joins TRBV29-1 to TRBJ1-2; D is unresolved. The CDR3 runs to 15 residues. With 0 bases removed from V and 6 bases from J, the gap between germline ends came to 17 bases. The germline gives CDR1 SQVTM, CDR2 ANQGSEA. DNA for the CDR3: TGCAGCGTTGAAGACCCGGACGGATTTAGGGATGGCTACACCTTC. Its protein product is CSVEDPDGFRDGYTF. The full variable domain, its missing parts supplied by reference TRBV29-1 and TRBJ1-2, is SAVISQKPSRDICQRGTSLTIQCQVDSQVTMMFWYRQQPGQSLTLIATANQGSEATYESGFVIDKFPISRPNLTFSTLTVSNMSPEDSSIYLCSVEDPDGFRDGYTFGSGTRLTVV.

The table lists this clonotype with a few counts. The gene calls are TRBV5-1 and TRBJ2-2, with D perhaps matching TRBD1 (5 bases). This CDR3 has 15 residues. Per the germline V gene, CDR1 is SGHRS and CDR2 is YFSETQ. V shed 4 bases and J shed 7 bases, with 17 bases lying between them. CDR3 coding DNA: TGCGCCAGCAGCGGGGTGGCACAGGCCGACGGGGAGCTGTTTTTT. Translation: CASSGVAQADGELFF. The full variable domain, rest sourced from reference TRBV5-1 and TRBJ2-2, is KAGVTQTPRYLIKTRGQQVTLSCSPISGHRSVSWYQQTPGQGLQFLFEYFSETQRNKGNFPGRFSGRQFSNSRSEMNVSTLELGDSALYLCASSGVAQADGELFFGEGSRLTVL.

The V and J genes are TRBV5-5 and TRBJ1-3, with 7 bases that match TRBD1. CDR3 length: 15 amino acids. Germline loops: CDR1 SGHKS, CDR2 YYEKEE (reference sequence). V shed 4 bases, J shed 4 bases, and the junction held 8 bases outside the gene matches. In DNA, the CDR3 is TGTGCCAGCAGCGTAGAGGGGGCGCCGGGAAACACCATATATTTT. This translates into CASSVEGAPGNTIYF.

The J gene is TRBJ1-2, the V gene TRBV20-1; 8 bases agree with TRBD1. J was trimmed by 4 bases and V by 4 bases; bases with no gene match: 2. Per germline, CDR1 DFQATT and CDR2 SNEGSKA (reference sequence). This CDR3 region has 12 residues. The CDR3 DNA follows: TGCAGTGCTACAGGGGGCGGCTATGGCTACACCTTC. Translated, it gives CSATGGGYGYTF.

The J gene is TRBJ1-2, the V gene TRBV7-2, with 8 bases that match TRBD1. The CDR3 has 15 amino acids. Trimming took 2 bases from V and 4 from J; bases not matched to a gene: 6. Germline CDR1 reads SGHTA; CDR2 reads FQGNSA. DNA of the CDR3: TGTGCCAGCAGCTTAACGGGACAGGATACCTATGGCTACACCTTC. This translates into CASSLTGQDTYGYTF.

The V call is TRBV12-3 or TRBV12-4, the J call TRBJ2-1, with 10 nucleotides matching TRBD2. The CDR3 is 15 residues long. V lost 6 bases, J lost 5 bases, and 7 bases stayed unmatched. The CDR3 spells CASSLSGRLNNEQFF. DNA of the CDR3: TGTGCCAGCAGCCTTAGCGGGAGGTTAAACAATGAGCAGTTCTTC.

The chain combines TRBV27 with TRBJ2-2; D is undetermined. This CDR3 has 12 residues. Germline assignment: CDR1 MNHEY and CDR2 SMNVEV (reference sequence). V was clipped by 7 bases and J by 2 bases, with 5 bases between them. CDR3 loop: CASINNTGELFF. CDR3 DNA: TGTGCCAGCATCAATAACACCGGGGAGCTGTTTTTT.

This clonotype occurred a few times. The V and J genes are TRBV7-9 and TRBJ2-4; a weak D match, TRBD2 (5 bases). This CDR3 spans 15 amino acids. Trimming removed 5 bases at V and 1 base at J, with 12 bases between. Per the germline V gene, CDR1 is SEHNR and CDR2 is FQNEAQ (reference sequence). In DNA, the CDR3 is TGTGCCAGCAGCCTCCTTGAGCGGGCCAAAAACATTCAGTACTTC. Translating it yields CASSLLERAKNIQYF.

Ten or more counts support this clonotype. The genes are TRBV5-1 and TRBJ2-5; D unresolved. The CDR3 length is 15 residues. The germline V and J ends were trimmed by 2 bases and 1 base, with 12 bases remaining between them. Germline lookup yields CDR1 SGHRS and CDR2 YFSETQ. This chain's CDR3 is CASSFLSASQETQYF. Written as DNA, the CDR3 is TGCGCCAGCAGCTTTCTATCTGCTTCCCAAGAGACCCAGTACTTC.

The J gene is TRBJ2-1, the V gene TRBV6-1; 9 bases fit TRBD1. V was pared by 4 bases and J by 4 bases, with 11 bases of the junction left unmatched. Germline V gives CDR1 MNHNS, CDR2 SASEGT. CDR3 length: 17 residues. The CDR3 here is CASSGSRDRASYNEQFF. The CDR3 DNA is TGTGCCAGCAGTGGATCCCGGGACAGGGCATCTTACAATGAGCAGTTCTTC.

This chain links TRBV29-1 with TRBJ2-7; 8 nucleotides match TRBD1. Germline assignment: CDR1 SQVTM and CDR2 ANQGSEA. Losses at the gene ends were 4 bases for V and 2 bases for J; bases not matched to a gene: 4. The CDR3 is 13 amino acids. The DNA for the CDR3 is TGCAGCGTTGCCGGGACAGGAGCCTACGAGCAGTACTTC. Translated: CSVAGTGAYEQYF.

This clonotype has at least ten counts. The chain carries TRBV6-1 and TRBJ2-1, with 7 nucleotides matching TRBD2. Trimming removed 6 bases from V and 7 bases from J; junction bases left unmatched: 12. The CDR3 has 15 amino acids. Germline V gene sequence: CDR1 MNHNS, CDR2 SASEGT. CDR3 loop: CASSPSGNNGNEQFF. The CDR3 DNA reads TGTGCCAGCAGCCCAAGCGGGAACAACGGGAATGAGCAGTTCTTC.

The sample holds one count of this clonotype. The CDR3 DNA reads as TGTGCCAGCAGTTCGGGATTTGCGGAGACCCAGTACTTC. Protein sequence: CASSSGFAETQYF. The chain joins TRBV28 to TRBJ2-5; the D gene is possibly TRBD2 (5 bases). Germline V gives CDR1 MDHEN, CDR2 SYDVKM. Trimming cost V 4 bases and J 5 bases, with 11 bases left between them. The CDR3 runs to 13 residues.

In this sample, this clonotype turned up many times. The V gene is TRBV12-3 or TRBV12-4, the J gene TRBJ1-4; 7 nucleotides match TRBD1. The V and J ends lost 6 bases and 6 bases, in that order; junction bases with no gene match: 7. CDR3 length equals 14 residues. CDR3 loop: CASSFQGVDEKLFF. The CDR3 bases are TGTGCCAGCAGCTTTCAGGGGGTAGATGAAAAACTGTTTTTT.

V is TRBV12-3 or TRBV12-4 and J is TRBJ1-4; D is ambiguous. The CDR3 totals 15 residues. Trimming stripped 3 bases from V and 7 bases from J, with 15 bases between. The CDR3 coding sequence is TGTGCCAGCAGTTTTGGGCCCATGGTTACTGAAAAACTGTTTTTT. Its protein is CASSFGPMVTEKLFF.

J is TRBJ2-3 and V is TRBV6-2 or TRBV6-3, with 7 nucleotides matching TRBD1. This CDR3 is built from 17 residues. The J segment lost 0 bases and the V segment lost 0 bases, leaving 6 bases of the junction unmatched. Germline assignment: CDR1 MNHEY and CDR2 SVGEGT. The CDR3 DNA reads TGTGCCAGCAGTTACTCGGGGACAGCAATTAGCACAGATACGCAGTATTTT. Its protein product is CASSYSGTAISTDTQYF.

This clonotype was counted a few times. The V and J genes are TRBV7-2 and TRBJ2-3; D ambiguous. There are 14 residues in the CDR3. Germline loops: CDR1 SGHTA, CDR2 FQGNSA. The V gene lost 6 bases and the J gene lost 5 bases, with 15 bases spanning the gap. This chain's CDR3 is CASRTAVDRDTQYF. For the CDR3, the DNA is TGTGCCAGCAGGACTGCCGTCGATCGAGATACGCAGTATTTT.

This clonotype was recorded many times. The chain joins TRBV12-3 or TRBV12-4 to TRBJ2-3, with 11 bases aligning to TRBD2. The CDR3 has 14 amino acids. With 6 bases clipped from V and 4 bases from J, the junction kept 3 bases outside the gene matches. The CDR3 DNA sequence: TGTGCCAGCAGCAATAGCGGGGGGGCAGATACGCAGTATTTT. It is translated as CASSNSGGADTQYF.

The sample holds a few counts of this clonotype. This sequence joins TRBV30 and TRBJ2-3, with 10 nucleotides matching TRBD2. The junction had 7 bases not matched to a gene; V was cut back by 3 bases and J by 4 bases. Germline V lookup: CDR1 GTSNPN, CDR2 SVGIG (reference sequence). The CDR3 spans 15 residues. CDR3 sequence: CAWSPLAGVPDTQYF. CDR3 DNA: TGTGCCTGGAGCCCGCTAGCGGGAGTTCCAGATACGCAGTATTTT.

There are a few counts of this clonotype. The chain joins TRBV5-1 to TRBJ1-1, with D possibly TRBD1 on 5 matching bases. V dropped 3 bases and J dropped 4 bases, with 10 bases sitting between them. The CDR3 is 13 amino acids. Per the germline V gene, CDR1 is SGHRS and CDR2 is YFSETQ. In DNA, the CDR3 is TGCGCCAGCAGCTCGCACGGGGGCACTGAAGCTTTCTTT. Translating it yields CASSSHGGTEAFF.

This chain connects TRBV11-3 to TRBJ2-5; D is unclear. V lost 3 bases and J 1 base, leaving 9 bases between the germline ends. The germline gives CDR1 SGHNT, CDR2 YENEEA. CDR3 length: 14 amino acids. The CDR3, as DNA: TGTGCCAGCAGCTTGGGCTACACCCAAGAGACCCAGTACTTC. Translation: CASSLGYTQETQYF.

The chain employs TRBV10-3 and TRBJ1-1, with no clear D. V shed 0 bases and J shed 1 base, with 6 bases lying between them. The germline CDR1 and CDR2 sequences are ENHRY and SYGVKD. CDR3 length equals 14 residues. The CDR3 spells CAISESSGNTEAFF. In nucleotides, the CDR3 is TGTGCCATCAGTGAGTCGTCAGGGAACACTGAAGCTTTCTTT.